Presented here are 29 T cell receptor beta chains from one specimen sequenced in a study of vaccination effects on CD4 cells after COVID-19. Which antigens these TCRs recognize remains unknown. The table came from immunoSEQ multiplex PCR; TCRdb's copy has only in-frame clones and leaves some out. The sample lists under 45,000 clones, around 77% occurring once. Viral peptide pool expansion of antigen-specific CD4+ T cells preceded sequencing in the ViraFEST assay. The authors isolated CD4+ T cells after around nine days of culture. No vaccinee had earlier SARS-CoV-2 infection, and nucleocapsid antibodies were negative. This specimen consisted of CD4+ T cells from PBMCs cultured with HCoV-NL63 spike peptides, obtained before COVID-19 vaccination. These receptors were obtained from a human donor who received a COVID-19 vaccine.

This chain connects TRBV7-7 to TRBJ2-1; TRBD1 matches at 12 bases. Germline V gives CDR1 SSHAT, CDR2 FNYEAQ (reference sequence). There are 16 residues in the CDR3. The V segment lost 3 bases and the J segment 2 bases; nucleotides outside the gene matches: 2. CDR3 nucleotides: TGTGCCAGCAGCTTTGGGACAGGGGGCGCCTACAATGAGCAGTTCTTC. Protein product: CASSFGTGGAYNEQFF. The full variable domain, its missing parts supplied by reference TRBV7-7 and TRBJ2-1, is GAGVSQSPRYKVTKRGQDVTLRCDPISSHATLYWYQQALGQGPEFLTYFNYEAQPDKSGLPSDRFSAERPEGSISTLTIQRTEQRDSAMYRCASSFGTGGAYNEQFFGPGTRLTVL.

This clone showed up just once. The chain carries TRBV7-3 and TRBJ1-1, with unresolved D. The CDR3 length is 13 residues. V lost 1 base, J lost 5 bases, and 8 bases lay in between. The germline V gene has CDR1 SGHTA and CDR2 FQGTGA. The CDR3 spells CASSLIGSTEAFF. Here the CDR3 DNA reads TGTGCCAGCAGCTTAATCGGTTCGACTGAAGCTTTCTTT.

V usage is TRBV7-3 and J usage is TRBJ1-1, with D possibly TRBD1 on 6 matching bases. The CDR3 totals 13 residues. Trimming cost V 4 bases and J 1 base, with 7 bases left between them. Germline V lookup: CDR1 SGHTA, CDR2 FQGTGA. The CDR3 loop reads CASSSGQNTEAFF. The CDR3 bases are TGTGCCAGCAGCTCGGGACAGAACACTGAAGCTTTCTTT.

For the CDR3, the DNA is TGTGCCAGCAGCCACCGTTCGACAGGGGCGGCCCACTATGGCTACACCTTC. Encoded protein: CASSHRSTGAAHYGYTF. The chain carries TRBV3-1 (or the pseudogene TRBV3-2) and TRBJ1-2; 8 bases fit TRBD1. The CDR3 spans 17 residues. CDR1 and CDR2 from the germline V gene are LGHDT and YNNKEL (reference sequence). The J segment lost 3 bases and the V segment lost 3 bases, leaving 12 bases of the junction unmatched.

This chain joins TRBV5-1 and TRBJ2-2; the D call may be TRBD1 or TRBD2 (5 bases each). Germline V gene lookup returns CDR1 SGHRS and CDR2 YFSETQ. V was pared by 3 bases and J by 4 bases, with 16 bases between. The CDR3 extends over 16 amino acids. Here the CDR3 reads CASSYSGAGGTGELFF. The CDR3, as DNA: TGCGCCAGCAGCTACTCCGGGGCTGGAGGCACCGGGGAGCTGTTTTTT.

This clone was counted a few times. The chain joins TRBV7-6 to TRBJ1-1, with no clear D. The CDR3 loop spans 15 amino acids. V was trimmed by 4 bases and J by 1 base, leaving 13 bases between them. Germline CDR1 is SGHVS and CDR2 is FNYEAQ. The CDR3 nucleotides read TGTGCCAGCAGCTCCCACCCCAGCGGGAACACTGAAGCTTTCTTT. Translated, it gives CASSSHPSGNTEAFF.

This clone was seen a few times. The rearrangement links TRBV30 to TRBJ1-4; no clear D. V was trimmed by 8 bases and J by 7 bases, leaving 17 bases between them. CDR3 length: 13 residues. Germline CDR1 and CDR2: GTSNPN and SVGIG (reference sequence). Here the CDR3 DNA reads TGTGCCGGAACCGGGCTATCGGGTGAAAAACTGTTTTTT. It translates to CAGTGLSGEKLFF.

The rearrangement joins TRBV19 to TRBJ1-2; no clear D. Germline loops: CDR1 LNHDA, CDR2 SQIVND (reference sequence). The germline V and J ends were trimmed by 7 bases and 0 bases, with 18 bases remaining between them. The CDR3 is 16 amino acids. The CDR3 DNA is TGTGCCAGTACTCCCGGGCGTCAGGTAGCTAACTATGGCTACACCTTC. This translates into CASTPGRQVANYGYTF.

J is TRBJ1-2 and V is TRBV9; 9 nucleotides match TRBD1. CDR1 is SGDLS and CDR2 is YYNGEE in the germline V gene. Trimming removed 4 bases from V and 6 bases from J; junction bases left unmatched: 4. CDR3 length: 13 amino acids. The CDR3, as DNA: TGTGCCAGCAGCCGGGACAGGGACCATGGCTACACCTTC. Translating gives CASSRDRDHGYTF.

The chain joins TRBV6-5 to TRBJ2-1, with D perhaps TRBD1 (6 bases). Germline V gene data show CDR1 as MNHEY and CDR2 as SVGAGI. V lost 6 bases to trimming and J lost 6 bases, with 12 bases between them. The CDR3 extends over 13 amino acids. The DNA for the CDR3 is TGTGCCAGCAGAAGGGACATTGGCAATGAGCAGTTCTTC. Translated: CASRRDIGNEQFF.

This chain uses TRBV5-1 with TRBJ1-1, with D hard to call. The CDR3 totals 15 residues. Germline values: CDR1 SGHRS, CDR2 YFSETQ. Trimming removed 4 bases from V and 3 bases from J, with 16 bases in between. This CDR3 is CASSEPREPYTEAFF. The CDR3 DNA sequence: TGCGCCAGCAGCGAGCCCCGGGAACCCTACACTGAAGCTTTCTTT.

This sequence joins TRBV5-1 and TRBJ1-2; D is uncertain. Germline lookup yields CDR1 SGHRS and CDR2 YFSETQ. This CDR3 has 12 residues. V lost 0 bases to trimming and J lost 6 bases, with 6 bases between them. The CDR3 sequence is CASSLESDGYTF. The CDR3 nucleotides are TGCGCCAGCAGCTTGGAATCGGATGGCTACACCTTC. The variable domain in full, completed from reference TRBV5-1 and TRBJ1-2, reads KAGVTQTPRYLIKTRGQQVTLSCSPISGHRSVSWYQQTPGQGLQFLFEYFSETQRNKGNFPGRFSGRQFSNSRSEMNVSTLELGDSALYLCASSLESDGYTFGSGTRLTVV.

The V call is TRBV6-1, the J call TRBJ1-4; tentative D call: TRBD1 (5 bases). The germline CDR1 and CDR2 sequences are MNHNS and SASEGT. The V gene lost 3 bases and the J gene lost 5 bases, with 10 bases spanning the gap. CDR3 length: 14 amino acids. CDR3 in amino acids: CASSDVTVNEKLFF. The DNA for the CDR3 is TGTGCCAGCAGTGATGTGACAGTGAATGAAAAACTGTTTTTT.

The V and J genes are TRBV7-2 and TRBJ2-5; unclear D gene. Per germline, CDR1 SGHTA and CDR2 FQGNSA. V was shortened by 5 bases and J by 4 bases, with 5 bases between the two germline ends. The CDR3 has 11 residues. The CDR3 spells CASSPGETQYF. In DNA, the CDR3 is TGTGCCAGCAGCCCGGGAGAGACCCAGTACTTC.

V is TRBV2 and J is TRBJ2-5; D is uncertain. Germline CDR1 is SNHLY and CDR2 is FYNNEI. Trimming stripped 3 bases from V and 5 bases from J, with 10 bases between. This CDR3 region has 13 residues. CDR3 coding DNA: TGTGCCAGCAGTGAGAGTCTCTGGGAGACCCAGTACTTC. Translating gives CASSESLWETQYF.

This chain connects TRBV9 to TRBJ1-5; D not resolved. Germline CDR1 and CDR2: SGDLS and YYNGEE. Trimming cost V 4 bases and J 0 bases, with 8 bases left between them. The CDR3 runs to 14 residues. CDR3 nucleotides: TGTGCCAGCAGCCTTGACCCTAGCAATCAGCCCCAGCATTTT. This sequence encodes CASSLDPSNQPQHF.

CDR3 protein: CASSLGVANYGYTF. CDR3 DNA: TGTGCCAGCAGCTTAGGCGTGGCAAACTATGGCTACACCTTC. The V gene is TRBV7-2, the J gene TRBJ1-2; D gene uncertain. The CDR3 totals 14 residues. Germline V CDR1 and CDR2: SGHTA, FQGNSA. V was clipped by 1 base and J by 2 bases, with 8 bases between them.

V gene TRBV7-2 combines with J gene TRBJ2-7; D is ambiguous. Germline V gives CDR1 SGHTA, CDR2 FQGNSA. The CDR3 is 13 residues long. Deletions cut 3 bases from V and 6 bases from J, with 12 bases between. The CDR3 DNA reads TGTGCCAGCAGCTTTACTGTCAGAGCCGAGCAGTACGTC. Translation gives CASSFTVRAEQYV.

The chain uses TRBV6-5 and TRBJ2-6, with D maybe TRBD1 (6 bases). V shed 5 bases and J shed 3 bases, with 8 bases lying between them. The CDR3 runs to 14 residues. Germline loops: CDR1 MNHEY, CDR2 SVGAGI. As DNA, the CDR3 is TGTGCCAGCAGTACAGGGAATGGGGCCAACGTCCTGACTTTC. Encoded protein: CASSTGNGANVLTF.

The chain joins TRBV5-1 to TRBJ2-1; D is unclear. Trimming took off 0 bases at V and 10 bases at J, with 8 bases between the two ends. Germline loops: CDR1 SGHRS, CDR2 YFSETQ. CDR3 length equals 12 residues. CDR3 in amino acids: CASSLVGGEQFF. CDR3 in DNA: TGCGCCAGCAGCTTGGTGGGCGGCGAGCAGTTCTTC. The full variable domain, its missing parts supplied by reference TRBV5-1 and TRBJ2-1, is KAGVTQTPRYLIKTRGQQVTLSCSPISGHRSVSWYQQTPGQGLQFLFEYFSETQRNKGNFPGRFSGRQFSNSRSEMNVSTLELGDSALYLCASSLVGGEQFFGPGTRLTVL.

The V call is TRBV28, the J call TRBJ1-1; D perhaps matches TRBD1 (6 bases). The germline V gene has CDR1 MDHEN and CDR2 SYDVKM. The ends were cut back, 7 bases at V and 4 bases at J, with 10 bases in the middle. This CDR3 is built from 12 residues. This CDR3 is CASKRGSTEAFF. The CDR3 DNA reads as TGTGCCAGCAAGAGGGGGAGCACTGAAGCTTTCTTT.

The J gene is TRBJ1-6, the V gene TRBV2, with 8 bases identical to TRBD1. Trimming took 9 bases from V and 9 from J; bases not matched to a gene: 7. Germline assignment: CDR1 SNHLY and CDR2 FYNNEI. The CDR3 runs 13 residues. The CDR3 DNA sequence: TGTGCCAGTGGCAGGGGGCTTGGTTCACCCCTCCACTTT. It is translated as CASGRGLGSPLHF.

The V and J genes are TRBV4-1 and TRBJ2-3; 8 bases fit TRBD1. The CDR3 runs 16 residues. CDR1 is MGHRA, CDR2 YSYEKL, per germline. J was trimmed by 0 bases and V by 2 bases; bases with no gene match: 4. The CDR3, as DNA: TGCGCCAGCAGCCAATGGACAGGGTCTAGCACAGATACGCAGTATTTT. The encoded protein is CASSQWTGSSTDTQYF.

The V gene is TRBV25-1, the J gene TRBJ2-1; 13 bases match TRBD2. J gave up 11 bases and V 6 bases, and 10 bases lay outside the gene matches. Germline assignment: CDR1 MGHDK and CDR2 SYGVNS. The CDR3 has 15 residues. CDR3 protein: CASSLPGLAGWKQFF. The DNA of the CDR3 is TGTGCCAGCAGCCTCCCGGGACTAGCGGGATGGAAGCAGTTCTTC.

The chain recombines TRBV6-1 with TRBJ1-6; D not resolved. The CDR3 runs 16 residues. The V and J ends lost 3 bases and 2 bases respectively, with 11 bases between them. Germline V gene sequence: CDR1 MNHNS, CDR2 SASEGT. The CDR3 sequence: CASSEKDVPYNSPLHF. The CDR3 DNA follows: TGTGCCAGCAGTGAGAAGGACGTTCCCTATAATTCACCCCTCCACTTT.

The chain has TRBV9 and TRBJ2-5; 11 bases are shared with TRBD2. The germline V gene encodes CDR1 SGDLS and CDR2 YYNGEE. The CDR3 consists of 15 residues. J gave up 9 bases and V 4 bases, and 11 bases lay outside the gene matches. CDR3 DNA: TGTGCCAGCAGCCCAGCCCCGACTAGCGGGGTGGCCCAGTACTTC. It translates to CASSPAPTSGVAQYF.

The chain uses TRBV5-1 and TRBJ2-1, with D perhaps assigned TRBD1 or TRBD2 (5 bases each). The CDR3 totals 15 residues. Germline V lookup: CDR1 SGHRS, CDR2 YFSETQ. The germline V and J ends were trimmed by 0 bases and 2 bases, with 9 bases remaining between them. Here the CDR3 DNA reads TGCGCCAGCAGCTTGGAGGTGGGACCCTACAATGAGCAGTTCTTC. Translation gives CASSLEVGPYNEQFF.

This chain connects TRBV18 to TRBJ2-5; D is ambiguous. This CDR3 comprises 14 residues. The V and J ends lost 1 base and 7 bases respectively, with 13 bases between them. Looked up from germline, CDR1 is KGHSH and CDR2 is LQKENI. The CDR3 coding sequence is TGTGCCAGCTCACCACAGAAGGGAATGGGGACCCAGTACTTC. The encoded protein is CASSPQKGMGTQYF.

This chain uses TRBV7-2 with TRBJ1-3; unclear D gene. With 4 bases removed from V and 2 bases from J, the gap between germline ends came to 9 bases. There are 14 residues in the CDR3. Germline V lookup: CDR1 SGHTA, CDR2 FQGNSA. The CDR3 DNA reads TGTGCCAGCAGCTCCTACAATACTGGAAACACCATATATTTT. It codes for CASSSYNTGNTIYF.